These 11 T cell receptor beta chains share one sample of origin, sequenced in a study of T cells in Graves' hyperthyroidism and ophthalmopathy. RNA transcripts were the template for amplifying TCR beta CDR3 regions. HTBI primers drove first-round RT-PCR of the TCR CDR3. TCRdb processed the multiplex PCR reads anew with MiXCR; each CDR3 protein has one entry. The table shows fewer than 600,000 distinct CDR3 sequences, with 12% to 15% occurring only once. Input material: blood. The receptors come from a woman aged 40 to 55 with Graves' hyperthyroidism.

This clonotype was found many times. This chain uses TRBV3-1 with TRBJ2-2; 11 positions match TRBD2. CDR1 is LGHDT and CDR2 is YNNKEL in the germline V gene (reference sequence). V was pared by 3 bases and J by 1 base, with 4 bases of the junction left unmatched. The length of the CDR3 is 17 residues. As DNA, the CDR3 is TGTGCCAGCAGCCAGGGTACTAGCGGGGGGAACACCGGGGAGCTGTTTTTT. It codes for CASSQGTSGGNTGELFF.

The sample holds many counts of this clonotype. The chain has TRBV6-1 and TRBJ2-7, with D perhaps matching TRBD2 (5 bases). The length of the CDR3 is 13 residues. V was trimmed by 6 bases and J by 3 bases, leaving 12 bases between them. Germline lookup yields CDR1 MNHNS and CDR2 SASEGT. The CDR3 coding sequence is TGTGCCAGCAGCCGCATCGGACTCTACGAGCAGTACTTC. It codes for CASSRIGLYEQYF.

Ten or more counts support this clonotype. The V call is TRBV20-1, the J call TRBJ2-7; unclear D gene. The V gene's germline CDR1 is DFQATT and CDR2 SNEGSKA (reference sequence). This CDR3 has 13 residues. V lost 3 bases and J 0 bases, leaving 9 bases between the germline ends. The CDR3 bases are TGCAGTGCTAGCAGCGTCTACTCCTACGAGCAGTACTTC. The encoded protein is CSASSVYSYEQYF.

This clonotype was observed many times. This rearrangement joins TRBV5-8 to TRBJ2-1; D ambiguous. Germline V gene lookup returns CDR1 SGHTS and CDR2 YDEGEE. Deletions cut 3 bases from V and 0 bases from J, with 16 bases between. CDR3 length: 17 residues. The CDR3 sequence is CASSSNLQRNSYNEQFF. In DNA, the CDR3 is TGTGCCAGCAGCTCCAATCTCCAGCGCAACTCCTACAATGAGCAGTTCTTC.

V gene TRBV5-1 combines with J gene TRBJ2-5, with D unresolved. Germline V lookup: CDR1 SGHRS, CDR2 YFSETQ. The CDR3 has 11 residues. Trimming pared 4 bases from V and 6 bases from J, leaving 7 bases between. The CDR3 region is CASSPGQTQYF. CDR3 sequence (DNA): TGCGCCAGCAGCCCTGGACAGACCCAGTACTTC.

This clonotype has a count of ten or more. This rearrangement joins TRBV3-1 to TRBJ2-3; the D gene is possibly TRBD2 (6 bases). CDR1 is LGHDT, CDR2 YNNKEL, per germline (reference sequence). Trimming removed 0 bases at V and 5 bases at J, with 12 bases between. The CDR3 extends over 15 amino acids. Here the CDR3 DNA reads TGTGCCAGCAGCCAAGATGGAGGGTTTGAAGATACGCAGTATTTT. This codes for CASSQDGGFEDTQYF.

This clonotype was observed a handful of times. This chain uses TRBV11-3 with TRBJ2-5; no clear D gene. Between the trimmed V and J ends, which lost 5 bases and 5 bases, there was a span of 12 bases. The CDR3 covers 13 residues. In germline, CDR1 is SGHNT, CDR2 YENEEA. CDR3 region: CASSIPSVETQYF. The CDR3 coding sequence is TGTGCCAGCAGCATCCCCTCGGTCGAGACCCAGTACTTC.

Ten or more counts support this clonotype. V and J are TRBV24-1 and TRBJ1-2, with a tentative D call TRBD1 (5 bases). V was trimmed by 3 bases and J by 8 bases, leaving 15 bases between them. Germline V CDR1 and CDR2: KGHDR, SFDVKD. The CDR3 loop spans 14 amino acids. Written as DNA, the CDR3 is TGTGCCACCAGTGATATTGGAGGGGTCGGCGGCTACACCTTC. Amino acids: CATSDIGGVGGYTF.

This clonotype was recorded once. The chain has TRBV5-1 and TRBJ2-2, with D tentatively TRBD1 (7 bases). The V gene lost 7 bases and the J gene lost 4 bases, with 14 bases spanning the gap. There are 14 residues in the CDR3. Germline loops: CDR1 SGHRS, CDR2 YFSETQ. The CDR3 coding sequence is TGCGCCAGCGGCAGGGGGGTCTCCACCGGGGAGCTGTTTTTT. It specifies CASGRGVSTGELFF.

V usage is TRBV7-9 and J usage is TRBJ1-3, with D unclear. Trimming took off 1 base at V and 7 bases at J, with 5 bases between the two ends. The germline CDR1 and CDR2 sequences are SEHNR and FQNEAQ (reference sequence). The CDR3 is 12 amino acids. As DNA, the CDR3 is TGTGCCAGCAGCTTAGAAACGAACACCATATATTTT. This codes for CASSLETNTIYF. The full variable domain, completed using reference TRBV7-9 and TRBJ1-3, is DTGVSQNPRHKITKRGQNVTFRCDPISEHNRLYWYRQTLGQGPEFLTYFQNEAQLEKSRLLSDRFSAERPKGSFSTLEIQRTEQGDSAMYLCASSLETNTIYFGEGSWLTVV.

This clonotype has more than one count but fewer than ten. The gene calls are TRBV28 and TRBJ2-7; TRBD1 matches 8 bases. The trim removed 6 bases at V and 6 bases at J, leaving 10 bases unmatched. Germline CDR1 and CDR2: MDHEN and SYDVKM. The CDR3 covers 14 residues. CDR3 protein: CASSKRGRGLEQYF. In nucleotides, the CDR3 is TGTGCCAGCAGCAAAAGGGGCAGGGGGCTCGAGCAGTACTTC.